This entry lists 8 T cell receptor beta chains sequenced from one sample in a study of shared clonotypes between healthy human individuals. Only in-frame clones appear in the TCRdb table, and some are missing; sequencing was by immunoSEQ multiplex PCR. The sample holds some 2,500,000 clones; less than 95% are singletons and the top ten take around 0.38%. Sample: naive CD4+ T cells from PBMCs. The subset denotes: CD45RA+ positively selected. The receptors shown here come from a man aged 18 to 29 in good health. Some clones in this sample may be carry-over from other donors' samples.

The J gene is TRBJ2-7, the V gene TRBV29-1; 7 nucleotides agree with TRBD1. V shed 5 bases, J shed 0 bases, and the junction held 13 bases outside the gene matches. This CDR3 has 16 residues. The V gene's germline CDR1 is SQVTM and CDR2 ANQGSEA. DNA of the CDR3: TGCAGCGTTCGTACCCACGACAGGGCTTTCTCCTACGAGCAGTACTTC. This sequence encodes CSVRTHDRAFSYEQYF.

With respect to this clone: Distinct nucleotide sequences in the sample also encode this CDR3. This chain joins TRBV7-9 and TRBJ2-2; D gene ambiguous. The germline V and J ends were trimmed by 5 bases and 4 bases, with 8 bases remaining between them. CDR3 length: 13 amino acids. Germline CDR1 is SEHNR and CDR2 is FQNEAQ (reference sequence). CDR3 sequence (DNA): TGTGCCAGCAGCCTCGGGCCCACCGGGGAGCTGTTTTTT. Its translation is CASSLGPTGELFF.

V is TRBV18 and J is TRBJ1-5; the D is unclear. Germline loops: CDR1 KGHSH, CDR2 LQKENI. V lost 3 bases and J 10 bases, leaving 13 bases between the germline ends. CDR3 length: 13 residues. In nucleotides, the CDR3 is TGTGCCAGCTCACCCGAAGGGTTGGGACCCCAGCATTTT. Amino acids: CASSPEGLGPQHF.

The chain joins TRBV28 to TRBJ2-6; a possible D gene is TRBD1 (6 bases). The CDR3 has 17 residues. CDR1 MDHEN and CDR2 SYDVKM come from the germline V gene. V lost 6 bases and J 0 bases, leaving 15 bases between the germline ends. The CDR3 region has the DNA TGTGCCAGCAGCCTACCGGGACACTTCTCTGGGGCCAACGTCCTGACTTTC. Amino acid sequence: CASSLPGHFSGANVLTF.

With regard to this clone: Other nucleotide sequences from this sample produce the same CDR3. This chain links TRBV7-9 with TRBJ2-5; D might be TRBD2 (5 bases). Germline assignment: CDR1 SEHNR and CDR2 FQNEAQ (reference sequence). The CDR3 covers 13 residues. V was shortened by 3 bases and J by 5 bases, with 10 bases between the two germline ends. CDR3 loop: CASSLGVGETQYF. CDR3 DNA: TGTGCCAGCAGCTTGGGAGTTGGGGAGACCCAGTACTTC.

This chain joins TRBV5-4 and TRBJ2-1, with D possibly matching TRBD2 (6 bases). The CDR3 is 16 amino acids. In germline, CDR1 is SGHNT, CDR2 YYREEE (reference sequence). V was pared by 3 bases and J by 9 bases, with 22 bases between. The CDR3 DNA is TGTGCCAGCAGCTCCCGAAACAGCGGGCCCTGGAGTGAGCAGTTCTTC. The encoded protein is CASSSRNSGPWSEQFF.

The rearrangement joins TRBV2 to TRBJ2-3, with TRBD1 as a possible D gene (6 bases). CDR1 and CDR2 (germline): SNHLY, FYNNEI. This CDR3 region has 13 residues. V gave up 6 bases and J gave up 6 bases, with 13 bases separating them. CDR3: CASRVNRADTQYF. CDR3 bases: TGTGCCAGCAGGGTAAACAGGGCCGATACGCAGTATTTT.

V usage is TRBV18 and J usage is TRBJ1-1, with D tentatively TRBD1 (6 bases). The CDR3 extends over 18 amino acids. Germline CDR1 is KGHSH and CDR2 is LQKENI. Between the trimmed V and J ends, which lost 3 bases and 0 bases, there was a span of 20 bases. CDR3 in DNA: TGTGCCAGCTCACCCGTGTATGGCACAGGGAACCTGAACACTGAAGCTTTCTTT. This encodes CASSPVYGTGNLNTEAFF.